Shown below are 2 T cell receptor beta chains from a single sample sequenced in a study of OX40 agonist ivuxolimab in advanced cancers. Method: immunoSEQ multiplex PCR; TCRdb's copy keeps in-frame clones and lacks some. The sample has 71,000 or so clones; about 81% are singletons. Source: CD4+ or CD8+ T cells sorted from blood, taken in a trial of the OX40 agonist ivuxolimab. These receptors all come from an adult with an advanced solid tumor such as melanoma, head and neck, liver or kidney cancer.

This chain connects TRBV10-3 to TRBJ1-5, with D maybe TRBD1 (6 bases). Germline CDR1 ENHRY, CDR2 SYGVKD. This CDR3 is 15 amino acids long. V shed 5 bases and J shed 7 bases, with 18 bases lying between them. Here the CDR3 DNA reads TGTGCCATCAGTTTCGACCCAGGGGTAGGACAGCCCCAGCATTTT. The encoded protein is CAISFDPGVGQPQHF.

The chain uses TRBV7-2 and TRBJ2-3, with D tentatively TRBD2 (5 bases). The CDR3 runs to 14 residues. Trimming removed 5 bases from V and 2 bases from J, with 11 bases in between. CDR1 SGHTA and CDR2 FQGNSA come from the germline V gene. Here the CDR3 reads CASSRSGNTDTQYF. CDR3 bases: TGTGCCAGCAGCCGCTCCGGGAACACAGATACGCAGTATTTT.